Presented here are 19 T cell receptor beta chains from one specimen sequenced in a study of T cell repertoires and Cas9 in healthy adults. Profiled with immunoSEQ multiplex PCR; TCRdb holds only in-frame clones, not every one. Of hundreds of clones in the sample, roughly nine tenths were seen once. Sequencing input: SpCas9-reactive CD4+ effector T cells (CD137+, CD154-, CD25-, CD127+) from PBMCs; culture status not recorded. The receptors were gathered from a human donor in good health.

The chain combines TRBV6-1 with TRBJ2-7; 7 positions match TRBD1. With 6 bases clipped from V and 3 bases from J, the junction kept 8 bases outside the gene matches. The CDR3 extends over 14 amino acids. The V gene's germline CDR1 is MNHNS and CDR2 SASEGT. CDR3 sequence: CASRDSTGNYEQYF. Written as DNA, the CDR3 is TGTGCCAGCAGAGACTCGACAGGGAACTACGAGCAGTACTTC.

The chain couples TRBV4-3 to TRBJ1-2; D is ambiguous. Per the germline V gene, CDR1 is LGHNA and CDR2 is YSLEER. V was clipped by 0 bases and J by 0 bases, with 8 bases between them. The CDR3 has 15 residues. CDR3 loop: CASSQDRRANYGYTF. CDR3 nucleotides: TGCGCCAGCAGCCAAGATCGAAGGGCTAACTATGGCTACACCTTC.

The chain combines TRBV9 with TRBJ1-4, with D unclear. Trimming pared 0 bases from V and 3 bases from J, leaving 12 bases between. Germline loops: CDR1 SGDLS, CDR2 YYNGEE. The CDR3 contains 16 residues. DNA for the CDR3: TGTGCCAGCAGCGTAGATATAGGGTACCCTAATGAAAAACTGTTTTTT. This codes for CASSVDIGYPNEKLFF. The variable domain in full, with the rest retrieved from reference TRBV9 and TRBJ1-4, is DSGVTQTPKHLITATGQRVTLRCSPRSGDLSVYWYQQSLDQGLQFLIQYYNGEERAKGNILERFSAQQFPDLHSELNLSSLELGDSALYFCASSVDIGYPNEKLFFGSGTQLSVL.

The V and J genes are TRBV27 and TRBJ1-2, with D possibly TRBD1 on 5 matching bases. CDR3 length: 14 residues. V lost 8 bases, J lost 5 bases, and 18 bases lay in between. From germline, CDR1 is MNHEY and CDR2 SMNVEV (reference sequence). The CDR3: CASGPWGGNYGYTF. The CDR3 DNA follows: TGTGCCAGCGGCCCTTGGGGCGGGAATTATGGCTACACCTTC.

CDR3 bases: TGTGCCAGCAGCCGAGACGACAGGGGTTCCTACAATGAGCAGTTCTTC. Translated: CASSRDDRGSYNEQFF. J is TRBJ2-1 and V is TRBV4-2; 8 nucleotides line up with TRBD1. The CDR3 spans 16 residues. With 4 bases clipped from V and 1 base from J, the junction kept 6 bases outside the gene matches. Germline V gene data show CDR1 as LGHNA and CDR2 as YNFKEQ.

The J gene is TRBJ1-3, the V gene TRBV9; D possibly corresponds to TRBD1 (5 bases). Trimming removed 3 bases at V and 0 bases at J, with 7 bases between. This CDR3 is built from 14 residues. Per the germline V gene, CDR1 is SGDLS and CDR2 is YYNGEE. In nucleotides, the CDR3 is TGTGCCAGCAGCGAGGGACTCTCTGGAAACACCATATATTTT. Translation gives CASSEGLSGNTIYF.

V and J are TRBV21-1 and TRBJ2-4; the table's D call TRBD1 went unverified against the DNA. TRBV21-1 is noted as a pseudogene. There are 14 residues in the CDR3. The CDR3 DNA follows: TGTGCCAGCAGCAAAGTGCAGGGTTGGAGCATTCAGTACTTC. Protein sequence: CASSKVQGWSIQYF.

V is TRBV28 and J is TRBJ1-1, with D perhaps TRBD1 (5 bases). Deletions cut 9 bases from V and 2 bases from J, with 13 bases between. Looked up from germline, CDR1 is MDHEN and CDR2 is SYDVKM. CDR3 length: 13 residues. CDR3 sequence (DNA): TGTGCCAGTTTAACAGGCTTTAACACTGAAGCTTTCTTT. Its translation: CASLTGFNTEAFF.

The gene calls are TRBV5-4 and TRBJ1-1; D remains ambiguous. Germline CDR1 SGHNT, CDR2 YYREEE (reference sequence). The V gene lost 0 bases and the J gene lost 12 bases, with 18 bases spanning the gap. The CDR3 loop spans 14 amino acids. As DNA, the CDR3 is TGTGCCAGCAGCTTGGCGGAGGCCCGTAGTGCTCCTTTCTTT. This translates into CASSLAEARSAPFF.

The V and J genes are TRBV11-2 and TRBJ1-5; 7 positions agree with TRBD1. The germline V gene encodes CDR1 SGHAT and CDR2 FQNNGV. The CDR3 runs to 17 residues. V was pared by 0 bases and J by 3 bases, with 8 bases of the junction left unmatched. This CDR3 reads CASSLDRGRGTNQPQHF. The CDR3 coding sequence is TGTGCCAGCAGCTTAGATCGGGGCAGGGGGACCAATCAGCCCCAGCATTTT. Together with reference TRBV11-2 and TRBJ1-5, the CDR3 gives the full variable domain: EAGVAQSPRYKIIEKRQSVAFWCNPISGHATLYWYQQILGQGPKLLIQFQNNGVVDDSQLPKDRFSAERLKGVDSTLKIQPAKLEDSAVYLCASSLDRGRGTNQPQHFGDGTRLSIL.

This chain connects TRBV28 to TRBJ2-3, with D perhaps TRBD1 or TRBD2 (6 bases each). The CDR3 runs 15 residues. Between the trimmed V and J ends, which lost 7 bases and 0 bases, there was a span of 14 bases. CDR1 and CDR2 (germline): MDHEN, SYDVKM. CDR3 DNA sequence: TGTGCCAGCACCCAGGGGAGGTCTAGCACAGATACGCAGTATTTT. This gives the protein CASTQGRSSTDTQYF.

J is TRBJ2-1 and V is TRBV4-1; 13 positions agree with TRBD2. The germline CDR1 and CDR2 sequences are MGHRA and YSYEKL. After removal of 6 bases from V and 8 bases from J, the junction contained 10 bases not matched to a gene. The CDR3 sequence is 16 residues long. CDR3 residues: CASRLTSGRGVYEQFF. CDR3 nucleotides: TGCGCCAGCAGGCTAACTAGCGGGAGGGGCGTCTATGAGCAGTTCTTC.

The rearrangement links TRBV30 to TRBJ1-1; D is possibly TRBD1 (5 bases). This CDR3 region has 14 residues. The V and J ends lost 6 bases and 9 bases respectively, with 23 bases between them. CDR1 and CDR2 from the germline V gene are GTSNPN and SVGIG (reference sequence). CDR3 coding DNA: TGTGCCTGTATTCCGGGGCGCCTCACCGACCAAGCTTTCTTT. Amino acid sequence: CACIPGRLTDQAFF.

A single count supports this clone. The V and J genes are TRBV30 and TRBJ1-2; 9 bases are a match to TRBD1. After removal of 6 bases from V and 5 bases from J, the junction contained 4 bases not matched to a gene. CDR1 is GTSNPN and CDR2 is SVGIG in the germline V gene (reference sequence). The CDR3 is made up of 12 amino acids. This CDR3 is CACSQGAYGYTF. DNA of the CDR3: TGTGCCTGCTCACAGGGGGCATATGGCTACACCTTC.

The chain combines TRBV6-4 with TRBJ1-2; D ambiguous. Looked up from germline, CDR1 is MRHNA and CDR2 is SNTAGT. V was cut by 4 bases and J by 5 bases, with 20 bases left in between. The CDR3 totals 16 residues. CDR3 amino acids: CASSATHGSSSYGYTF. The CDR3 bases are TGTGCCAGCAGTGCAACCCACGGGTCTAGCTCATATGGCTACACCTTC.

This sequence joins TRBV19 and TRBJ1-5; a weak D match, TRBD1 (5 bases). CDR3 length equals 15 residues. V lost 4 bases, J lost 3 bases, and 13 bases lay in between. In germline, CDR1 is LNHDA, CDR2 SQIVND (reference sequence). CDR3 in DNA: TGTGCCAGTAGTAAGGTGGAGGGGCACAATCAGCCCCAGCATTTT. Its protein product is CASSKVEGHNQPQHF.

The rearrangement uses TRBV28 and TRBJ2-3; no clear D gene. With 3 bases removed from V and 4 bases from J, the gap between germline ends came to 8 bases. This CDR3 has 13 residues. From germline, CDR1 is MDHEN and CDR2 SYDVKM. The CDR3 reads CASSFFTSDTQYF. The CDR3, as DNA: TGTGCCAGCAGTTTTTTTACGTCAGATACGCAGTATTTT.

The rearrangement joins TRBV19 to TRBJ1-4; possible D gene TRBD1, 5 bases. Trimming took 3 bases from V and 8 from J, leaving 10 bases between them. Germline values: CDR1 LNHDA, CDR2 SQIVND (reference sequence). CDR3 size: 13 residues. The CDR3 is CASSIGGLEKLFF. The CDR3 bases are TGTGCCAGTAGTATCGGGGGTTTGGAAAAACTGTTTTTT. Supplemented by reference TRBV19 and TRBJ1-4, the full variable domain reads DGGITQSPKYLFRKEGQNVTLSCEQNLNHDAMYWYRQDPGQGLRLIYYSQIVNDFQKGDIAEGYSVSREKKESFPLTVTSAQKNPTAFYLCASSIGGLEKLFFGSGTQLSVL.

The CDR3 nucleotides are TGTGCCAGCAGCCGGGCGGGGAGCGGGAGTACAGATACGCAGTATTTT. Its translation: CASSRAGSGSTDTQYF. This chain connects TRBV11-2 to TRBJ2-3; 8 bases fit TRBD2. From germline, CDR1 is SGHAT and CDR2 FQNNGV. The CDR3 has 16 residues. The V gene end was trimmed by 5 bases and the J gene end by 3 bases; junction bases not matched to a gene: 10. Supplemented by reference TRBV11-2 and TRBJ2-3, the full variable domain reads EAGVAQSPRYKIIEKRQSVAFWCNPISGHATLYWYQQILGQGPKLLIQFQNNGVVDDSQLPKDRFSAERLKGVDSTLKIQPAKLEDSAVYLCASSRAGSGSTDTQYFGPGTRLTVL.